Listed here are 14 T cell receptor beta chains from one sample, sequenced in a study of somatic mutations in cytotoxic T cells in rheumatoid arthritis. The data were produced by immunoSEQ multiplex PCR, yet TCRdb's version contains in-frame clones alone and is incomplete. The sample lists some 9,300 clones; 75% to 95% were seen once. The source material was CD8+ T cells sorted from blood. The receptor set was obtained from a woman younger than 30 with rheumatoid arthritis.

This chain joins TRBV6-4 and TRBJ2-2; TRBD1 might be the D (5 bases). The V gene's germline CDR1 is MRHNA and CDR2 SNTAGT. The V end lost 6 bases, the J end lost 1 base, and 9 bases lay between the germline ends. CDR3 length equals 14 residues. In DNA form, the CDR3 reads TGTGCCAGCAGGCGAACAGGGAACACCGGGGAGCTGTTTTTT. Translation gives CASRRTGNTGELFF.

The J gene is TRBJ1-2, the V gene TRBV30; weak D call: TRBD1 (6 bases). Germline CDR1 and CDR2: GTSNPN and SVGIG (reference sequence). The CDR3 extends over 11 amino acids. For the CDR3, the DNA is TGTGCGTTCGGGGGGCGGAATGGCTACACCTTC. Protein product: CAFGGRNGYTF.

The rearrangement links TRBV6-1 to TRBJ1-5; weak D call: TRBD1 (5 bases). The CDR3 is 13 residues long. Germline V CDR1 and CDR2: MNHNS, SASEGT. Trimming stripped 7 bases from V and 5 bases from J, with 12 bases between. CDR3 DNA: TGTGCCAGCAAGATGGGGGGGGATCAGCCCCAGCATTTT. Protein sequence: CASKMGGDQPQHF.

The chain combines TRBV9 with TRBJ2-1, with a possible D match to TRBD2 (6 bases). The CDR3 is 15 residues long. Germline CDR1 reads SGDLS; CDR2 reads YYNGEE. Trimming cost V 0 bases and J 6 bases, with 13 bases left between them. CDR3: CASSVDGSQGNEQFF. CDR3 in DNA: TGTGCCAGCAGCGTAGACGGGAGCCAGGGCAATGAGCAGTTCTTC.

The chain has TRBV7-2 and TRBJ1-1, with D possibly matching TRBD1 (5 bases). Germline CDR1 SGHTA, CDR2 FQGNSA. This CDR3 is built from 15 residues. V dropped 4 bases and J dropped 4 bases, with 16 bases sitting between them. The chain's CDR3 is CASSYDLGGSTEAFF. CDR3 sequence (DNA): TGTGCCAGCAGCTACGATTTGGGGGGTAGCACTGAAGCTTTCTTT. The variable domain in full, with the rest retrieved from reference TRBV7-2 and TRBJ1-1, is GAGVSQSPSNKVTEKGKDVELRCDPISGHTALYWYRQSLGQGLEFLIYFQGNSAPDKSGLPSDRFSAERTGGSVSTLTIQRTQQEDSAVYLCASSYDLGGSTEAFFGQGTRLTVV.

The chain carries TRBV28 and TRBJ2-6; perhaps TRBD2 as D (5 bases). Trimming pared 8 bases from V and 0 bases from J, leaving 14 bases between. The germline V gene has CDR1 MDHEN and CDR2 SYDVKM. The CDR3 has 16 amino acids. CDR3 residues: CASLRTGDSGANVLTF. DNA for the CDR3: TGTGCCAGCCTCCGGACTGGAGACTCTGGGGCCAACGTCCTGACTTTC.

The V call is TRBV11-2, the J call TRBJ2-3; D might be TRBD2 (5 bases). Germline CDR1 and CDR2: SGHAT and FQNNGV. Deletions cut 1 base from V and 0 bases from J, with 11 bases between. CDR3 length equals 16 residues. DNA for the CDR3: TGTGCCAGCAGCTTAGGGCTAGCTCCTAGCACAGATACGCAGTATTTT. Amino acid sequence: CASSLGLAPSTDTQYF.

In its sample, this clone was seen once. The V gene is TRBV7-2, the J gene TRBJ2-3, with TRBD1 as a possible D gene (6 bases). The CDR3 covers 19 residues. The germline gives CDR1 SGHTA, CDR2 FQGNSA. V was clipped by 3 bases and J by 2 bases, with 24 bases between them. CDR3 sequence: CASSLDGPGVEEVTDTQYF. The CDR3 nucleotides are TGTGCCAGCAGCTTGGATGGGCCAGGGGTGGAGGAGGTCACAGATACGCAGTATTTT. Variable domain in full (rest from reference TRBV7-2 and TRBJ2-3): GAGVSQSPSNKVTEKGKDVELRCDPISGHTALYWYRQSLGQGLEFLIYFQGNSAPDKSGLPSDRFSAERTGGSVSTLTIQRTQQEDSAVYLCASSLDGPGVEEVTDTQYFGPGTRLTVL.

The V call is TRBV7-2, the J call TRBJ1-1, with D perhaps matching TRBD1 (6 bases). Trimming pared 4 bases from V and 4 bases from J, leaving 10 bases between. CDR1 and CDR2 from the germline V gene are SGHTA and FQGNSA. The CDR3 runs to 13 residues. CDR3 sequence reads: CASSWGGFTEAFF. DNA of the CDR3: TGTGCCAGCAGCTGGGGGGGCTTCACTGAAGCTTTCTTT. The full variable domain, rest sourced from reference TRBV7-2 and TRBJ1-1, is GAGVSQSPSNKVTEKGKDVELRCDPISGHTALYWYRQSLGQGLEFLIYFQGNSAPDKSGLPSDRFSAERTGGSVSTLTIQRTQQEDSAVYLCASSWGGFTEAFFGQGTRLTVV.

CDR3 DNA: TGTGCCAGCAGCAATCCGGGAGCCCGCTCCTACGAGCAGTACTTC. Translation gives CASSNPGARSYEQYF. This sequence joins TRBV21-1 and TRBJ2-7; the table calls TRBD2, which could not be checked here. TRBV21-1 is listed as a pseudogene. The CDR3 is made up of 15 amino acids.

The J gene is TRBJ2-1, the V gene TRBV4-1; a weak D match, TRBD2 (5 bases). The V and J ends lost 4 bases and 9 bases respectively, with 16 bases between them. From germline, CDR1 is MGHRA and CDR2 YSYEKL. The CDR3 runs to 14 residues. CDR3 bases: TGCGCCAGCAGCCCCTTGGAGGCGGACGGTGAGCAGTTCTTC. Encoded protein: CASSPLEADGEQFF.

V is TRBV9 and J is TRBJ2-5, with D maybe TRBD2 (7 bases). Looked up from germline, CDR1 is SGDLS and CDR2 is YYNGEE. V lost 0 bases to trimming and J lost 4 bases, with 10 bases between them. The CDR3 runs to 14 residues. CDR3: CASSVEGGGETQYF. The DNA for the CDR3 is TGTGCCAGCAGCGTAGAGGGGGGGGGAGAGACCCAGTACTTC.

The chain combines TRBV5-6 with TRBJ2-7; D remains unclear. The germline V gene has CDR1 SGHDT and CDR2 YYEEEE. The V gene lost 6 bases and the J gene lost 1 base, with 11 bases spanning the gap. The CDR3 has 13 residues. The CDR3 region is CASTRVQSYEQYF. CDR3 sequence (DNA): TGTGCCAGCACCCGGGTCCAATCCTACGAGCAGTACTTC.

This clone is a singleton in its sample. The rearrangement uses TRBV7-9 and TRBJ1-4; TRBD1 matches 9 bases. V shed 7 bases and J 8 bases; nucleotides not matched to a gene: 20. Germline V gives CDR1 SEHNR, CDR2 FQNEAQ (reference sequence). CDR3 length equals 18 residues. This CDR3 reads CASTHAGTGTPLGEKLFF. In nucleotides, the CDR3 is TGTGCCAGCACCCACGCCGGGACAGGGACACCCCTTGGGGAAAAACTGTTTTTT.